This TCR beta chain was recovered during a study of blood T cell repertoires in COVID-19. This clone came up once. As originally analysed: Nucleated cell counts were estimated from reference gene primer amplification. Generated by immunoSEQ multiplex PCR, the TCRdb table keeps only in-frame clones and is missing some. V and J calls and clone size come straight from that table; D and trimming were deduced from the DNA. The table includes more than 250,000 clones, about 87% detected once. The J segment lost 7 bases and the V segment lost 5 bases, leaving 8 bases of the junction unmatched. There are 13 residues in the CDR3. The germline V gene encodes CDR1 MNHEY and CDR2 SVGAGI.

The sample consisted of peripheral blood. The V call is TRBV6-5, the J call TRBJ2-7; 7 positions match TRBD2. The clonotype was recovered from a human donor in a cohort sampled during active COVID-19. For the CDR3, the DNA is TGTGCCAGCAGTACGGCGGGAGTGGGGGAGCAGTACTTC. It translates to CASSTAGVGEQYF.